The rows below give T cell receptor beta chains drawn from one sample of a study of Ad26.COV2.S vaccination and SARS-CoV-2 variants. The data were produced by immunoSEQ multiplex PCR, yet TCRdb's version contains in-frame clones alone and is incomplete. The sample has 250,000 or so clones, 87% seen once; the top ten hold roughly 3%. This specimen was peripheral blood, taken in a trial of Ad26.COV2.S vaccine versus placebo. The receptors here all came from a person between 18 and 60 years old who received the Ad26.COV2.S COVID-19 vaccine or a placebo. Each CDR3 is given with its conserved first and last residue. The D gene is left open where the match is weak. Rows give clone size only sometimes, using once, few, many, or a class for an expanded clone.

size,V,D,J,CDR3,DNA
NA,TRBV12-3/TRBV12-4,NA,TRBJ1-1,CASSLGAEAFF,TGTGCCAGCAGTTTGGGAGCTGAAGCTTTCTTT
NA,TRBV19,NA,TRBJ1-2,CASSIGTDSGYTF,TGTGCCAGTAGTATAGGGACGGATTCGGGCTACACCTTC
NA,TRBV7-9,NA,TRBJ2-4,CASSPRDGLPMGNQYF,TGTGCCAGCAGCCCTCGGGACGGACTTCCCATGGGGAATCAGTACTTC
NA,TRBV4-1,NA,TRBJ2-2,CASTDSPNTGELFF,TGCGCCAGCACTGACAGTCCGAACACCGGGGAGCTGTTTTTT
NA,TRBV7-3,TRBD2,TRBJ2-2,CASRRLADTGELFF,TGTGCCAGCAGGCGACTAGCGGACACCGGGGAGCTGTTTTTT
NA,TRBV5-8,NA,TRBJ2-1,CASPNSYGRPTYNEQFF,TGTGCCAGCCCTAACTCATACGGTAGACCGACCTACAATGAGCAGTTCTTC
NA,TRBV24-1,NA,TRBJ1-4,CATSDLRAVPNEKLFF,TGTGCCACCAGTGATTTGCGTGCGGTGCCTAATGAAAAACTGTTTTTT
NA,TRBV18,TRBD2,TRBJ2-1,CASSHKLAILMGEQFF,TGTGCCAGCTCACATAAACTAGCGATTTTGATGGGTGAGCAGTTCTTC
NA,TRBV15,NA,TRBJ1-2,CATSRDRRNANYGYTF,TGTGCCACCAGCAGAGATCGGCGAAATGCTAACTATGGCTACACCTTC
NA,TRBV9,NA,TRBJ2-4,CASRGEGDIQYF,TGTGCCAGCAGAGGAGAAGGGGACATTCAGTACTTC
NA,TRBV4-2,NA,TRBJ1-5,CASSQDLAGGGWPQHF,TGTGCCAGCAGCCAAGATTTGGCCGGGGGTGGATGGCCCCAGCATTTT
once,TRBV7-9,NA,TRBJ2-5,CASSFSRGWQETQYF,TGTGCCAGCAGCTTCAGCAGGGGTTGGCAAGAGACCCAGTACTTC
NA,TRBV2,TRBD2,TRBJ2-5,CASSELAAQETQYF,TGTGCCAGCAGTGAACTAGCGGCACAGGAGACCCAGTACTTC
NA,TRBV19,NA,TRBJ2-1,CASSIADSGLSSYNEQFF,TGTGCCAGTAGTATAGCCGACAGTGGCCTGAGCTCCTACAATGAGCAGTTCTTC
NA,TRBV18,NA,TRBJ2-1,CASSPVDTYNEQFF,TGTGCCAGCTCACCCGTAGACACGTACAATGAGCAGTTCTTC
NA,TRBV4-3,NA,TRBJ2-1,CASSQRTDSRGYNEQFF,TGCGCCAGCAGCCAACGGACAGACTCACGAGGCTACAATGAGCAGTTCTTC
NA,TRBV3-1/TRBV3-2,NA,TRBJ1-2,CASSQEGTASRYGYTF,TGTGCCAGCAGCCAAGAGGGTACGGCGTCCAGATATGGCTACACCTTC
NA,TRBV6-6,NA,TRBJ1-5,CASSDGYQPQHF,TGTGCCAGCAGCGACGGATATCAGCCCCAGCATTTT
few,TRBV7-3,NA,TRBJ2-1,CASSLAAQGSFHSYNEQFF,TGTGCCAGCAGCTTAGCCGCGCAGGGCTCCTTTCATTCCTACAATGAGCAGTTCTTC
NA,TRBV24-1,TRBD2,TRBJ2-1,CATRDGGLGNEQFF,TGTGCCACCAGAGACGGAGGACTAGGGAATGAGCAGTTCTTC
NA,TRBV7-2,NA,TRBJ2-3,CASISRAPSTDTQYF,TGTGCCAGCATATCCCGGGCGCCGAGTACAGATACGCAGTATTTT
NA,TRBV19,NA,TRBJ1-2,CASSITRGTGYTF,TGTGCCAGTAGTATCACTCGGGGGACTGGCTACACCTTC
NA,TRBV18,NA,TRBJ1-5,CASSPNGDGQPQHF,TGTGCCAGCTCACCGAATGGGGATGGGCAGCCCCAGCATTTT
NA,TRBV6-6,NA,TRBJ1-5,CASSPGLRASNQPQHF,TGTGCCAGCAGTCCAGGTCTCCGGGCGAGCAATCAGCCCCAGCATTTT
few,TRBV15,NA,TRBJ1-6,CATSREVNSPLHF,TGTGCCACCAGCAGAGAGGTTAATTCACCCCTCCACTTT
NA,TRBV6-5,NA,TRBJ1-2,CASSPPGIYLGGYTF,TGTGCCAGCAGTCCCCCCGGGATCTACTTGGGGGGCTACACCTTC
NA,TRBV2,NA,TRBJ2-3,CASTKPRGGGTDTQYF,TGTGCCAGCACTAAGCCCCGCGGAGGGGGCACAGATACGCAGTATTTT
NA,TRBV7-3,NA,TRBJ2-1,CASSSLNGAEQFF,TGTGCCAGCAGCTCCTTAAACGGGGCTGAGCAGTTCTTC
once,TRBV5-8,NA,TRBJ2-5,CASSLDLSRERRSKTQYF,TGTGCCAGCAGCTTGGATCTTAGTCGGGAGAGGAGGAGCAAGACCCAGTACTTC
NA,TRBV3-1/TRBV3-2,NA,TRBJ1-1,CASTDWDTEAFF,TGTGCCAGCACCGACTGGGACACTGAAGCTTTCTTT
NA,TRBV7-9,TRBD1,TRBJ2-6,CASSLKGQGSSGANVLTF,TGTGCCAGCAGTTTAAAGGGACAGGGCTCCTCTGGGGCCAACGTCCTGACTTTC
NA,TRBV11-1,TRBD1,TRBJ1-2,CASSLRQGDGYTF,TGTGCCAGCAGCCTTCGACAGGGGGATGGCTACACCTTC
NA,TRBV6-9,NA,TRBJ2-1,CASSYRFSPMYNEQFF,TGTGCCAGCAGTTATAGGTTTTCGCCCATGTACAATGAGCAGTTCTTC
NA,TRBV6-6,TRBD1,TRBJ2-3,CATRQGVADTQYF,TGTGCCACCAGACAGGGAGTGGCAGATACGCAGTATTTT
NA,TRBV3-1/TRBV3-2,NA,TRBJ2-1,CASSQIPGTLRGIEQFF,TGTGCCAGCAGCCAGATACCCGGGACGCTTAGAGGCATTGAGCAGTTCTTC
NA,TRBV7-9,TRBD1,TRBJ1-5,CASSQGASTIQPQHF,TGTGCCAGCAGCCAGGGGGCCTCTACAATCCAGCCCCAGCATTTT
NA,TRBV6-5,NA,TRBJ2-6,CASSYSPGSGANVLTF,TGTGCCAGCAGTTACTCCCCAGGTTCTGGGGCCAACGTCCTGACTTTC
NA,TRBV25-1,TRBD1,TRBJ1-2,CASSVQGARGYGYTF,TGTGCCAGCAGTGTTCAGGGGGCGCGGGGCTATGGCTACACCTTC
NA,TRBV5-4,TRBD2,TRBJ2-3,CASSLVKLAGGTDTQYF,TGTGCCAGCAGCTTGGTGAAACTAGCGGGAGGGACAGATACGCAGTATTTT
NA,TRBV6-4,TRBD1,TRBJ2-3,CASRRDSLSTDTQYF,TGTGCCAGCAGGAGGGACAGCCTTAGCACAGATACGCAGTATTTT
NA,TRBV7-9,TRBD2,TRBJ2-3,CASSLLAGASTDTQYF,TGTGCCAGCAGCTTACTAGCGGGAGCTAGCACAGATACGCAGTATTTT